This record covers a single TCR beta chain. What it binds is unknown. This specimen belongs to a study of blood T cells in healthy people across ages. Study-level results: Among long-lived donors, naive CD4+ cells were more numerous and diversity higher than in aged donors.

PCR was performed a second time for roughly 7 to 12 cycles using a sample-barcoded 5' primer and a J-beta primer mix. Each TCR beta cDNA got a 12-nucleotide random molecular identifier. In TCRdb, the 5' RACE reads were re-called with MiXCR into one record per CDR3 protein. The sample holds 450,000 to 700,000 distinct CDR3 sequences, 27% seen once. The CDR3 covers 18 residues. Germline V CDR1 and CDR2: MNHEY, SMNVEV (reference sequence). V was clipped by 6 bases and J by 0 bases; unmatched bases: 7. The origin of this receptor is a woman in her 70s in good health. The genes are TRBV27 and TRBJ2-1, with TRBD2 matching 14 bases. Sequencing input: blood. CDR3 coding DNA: TGTGCCAGCAGACCGGGACTAGCGGGGGTGAGCTCCTACAATGAGCAGTTCTTC. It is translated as CASRPGLAGVSSYNEQFF.